The next 16 T cell receptor beta chains were all read from a single sample in a study of regulatory T cells in long-lasting Graves disease. Described time point: persistent/refractory GD, antithyroid drugs over 5 years with positive TRAb. PBMC RNA served as the TCR library source. According to the study, TCR beta libraries were built with iRepertoire HTBI primers and CDR3-region Arm-PCR. TCRdb redid the calling of the multiplex PCR reads with MiXCR, one entry per CDR3 protein. The table has 400,000 or so distinct CDR3 sequences, around a quarter seen once; the top ten hold about a quarter. The specimen comprised peripheral blood mononuclear cells (PBMCs), sampled when the disease was refractory, from a patient treated with antithyroid drugs. The receptors shown here come from a female donor with Graves disease.

This rearrangement joins TRBV19 to TRBJ1-1; tentatively, D is TRBD1 (6 bases). The CDR3 length is 13 residues. V was clipped by 6 bases and J by 11 bases, with 19 bases between them. Per the germline V gene, CDR1 is LNHDA and CDR2 is SQIVND (reference sequence). The CDR3 here is CASRISGALDAFF. The CDR3 DNA is TGTGCCAGTAGGATCTCAGGGGCGCTAGACGCTTTCTTT.

This clonotype was recorded many times. This sequence joins TRBV20-1 and TRBJ2-7; 11 bases match TRBD2. The CDR3 consists of 15 residues. With 5 bases clipped from V and 4 bases from J, the junction kept 10 bases outside the gene matches. Germline V CDR1 and CDR2: DFQATT, SNEGSKA (reference sequence). The CDR3 DNA reads TGCAGTGCTTCTATACTAGCGGGGGCATTATACGAGCAGTACTTC. This encodes CSASILAGALYEQYF.

This clonotype occurred many times. V gene TRBV7-9 combines with J gene TRBJ2-7, with D maybe TRBD1 (5 bases). The CDR3 is 14 amino acids. V shed 2 bases and J shed 3 bases, with 11 bases lying between them. Germline V gene lookup returns CDR1 SEHNR and CDR2 FQNEAQ (reference sequence). This CDR3 is CASSLFPRVYEQYF. As DNA, the CDR3 is TGTGCCAGCAGCTTATTTCCCAGGGTCTACGAGCAGTACTTC.

The V call is TRBV24-1, the J call TRBJ2-1; TRBD2 matches at 7 bases. The germline V gene has CDR1 KGHDR and CDR2 SFDVKD. There are 15 residues in the CDR3. Germline trimming cut 12 bases from V and 3 bases from J; bases unmatched to any gene: 13. CDR3 region: CAPLREEMGYNEQFF. The CDR3 bases are TGTGCCCCTCTACGGGAGGAGATGGGCTACAATGAGCAGTTCTTC.

This clonotype occurred many times. The chain is built from TRBV28 and TRBJ2-7; D might be TRBD1 or TRBD2, each matching 5 bases. Germline V gives CDR1 MDHEN, CDR2 SYDVKM. V lost 8 bases and J lost 3, with 23 bases in between. The CDR3 loop spans 16 amino acids. The CDR3 nucleotides are TGTGCCAGCTCCCTACCATTAAGCGTTGGGGGCTACGAGCAGTACTTC. As protein: CASSLPLSVGGYEQYF.

This clonotype has ten or more counts. The rearrangement uses TRBV2 and TRBJ2-2; weak D call: TRBD2 (6 bases). This CDR3 is 14 amino acids long. The germline V and J ends were trimmed by 6 bases and 4 bases, with 12 bases remaining between them. CDR1 is SNHLY and CDR2 is FYNNEI in the germline V gene. CDR3 loop: CASSAGLLTGELFF. The CDR3, as DNA: TGTGCCAGCAGCGCGGGACTGCTCACCGGGGAGCTGTTTTTT.

The table lists this clonotype with many counts. The rearrangement uses TRBV7-2 and TRBJ2-7, with 8 bases fitting TRBD2. V lost 1 base, J lost 4 bases, and 6 bases stayed unmatched. Germline assignment: CDR1 SGHTA and CDR2 FQGNSA. There are 15 residues in the CDR3. CDR3 sequence reads: CASSLGGTSLYEQYF. In DNA, the CDR3 is TGTGCCAGCAGCTTAGGCGGGACTAGTTTGTACGAGCAGTACTTC.

This clonotype was seen at least ten times. The chain uses TRBV28 and TRBJ2-5; 14 bases align to TRBD2. V shed 2 bases and J 5 bases; nucleotides not matched to a gene: 1. In germline, CDR1 is MDHEN, CDR2 SYDVKM. The CDR3 consists of 15 residues. The CDR3 here is CASSLGTSGSETQYF. In nucleotides, the CDR3 is TGTGCCAGCAGTTTAGGGACTAGCGGGAGTGAGACCCAGTACTTC.

The sample holds a few counts of this clonotype. A single base separates this from a much larger clone, so it may be a read error. This is likely a read error, given that the CDR3 carries no conserved phenylalanine or tryptophan at its end. The chain links TRBV28 to TRBJ2-5, with D possibly being TRBD1 or TRBD2 (5 bases each). Per germline, CDR1 MDHEN and CDR2 SYDVKM. V was trimmed by 3 bases and J by 1 base, leaving 9 bases between them. CDR3 length: 14 amino acids. Written as DNA, the CDR3 is TGTGCCAGCAGTTTGTGGGGGTCCCAAGAGACCCAGTACTCC. It encodes CASSLWGSQETQYS.

The DNA of the CDR3 is TGCGCCAGCAGCGCGGAGCCTGGCGGGGGCTACGAGCAGTACTTC. Translation: CASSAEPGGGYEQYF. The chain links TRBV5-1 to TRBJ2-7; 7 bases align to TRBD2. This CDR3 has 15 residues. Per germline, CDR1 SGHRS and CDR2 YFSETQ. The V and J ends lost 4 bases and 3 bases, in that order; junction bases with no gene match: 10.

In its sample, this clonotype was seen a few times. The chain is built from TRBV19 and TRBJ1-1, with 9 bases identical to TRBD1. Losses at the gene ends were 5 bases for V and 4 bases for J; bases not matched to a gene: 11. Germline loops: CDR1 LNHDA, CDR2 SQIVND (reference sequence). The CDR3 extends over 16 amino acids. The CDR3 region has the DNA TGTGCCAGTAGTCCCCGGGACAGGGTTTTGGCCACTGAAGCTTTCTTT. Translating gives CASSPRDRVLATEAFF.

The chain is built from TRBV19 and TRBJ2-7, with 11 bases fitting TRBD2. Germline V gene data show CDR1 as LNHDA and CDR2 as SQIVND (reference sequence). CDR3 length equals 16 residues. The ends lost 4 bases at V and 2 bases at J; junction bases unmatched: 7. CDR3 amino acids: CASSKPGLAATYEQYF. The CDR3 DNA follows: TGTGCCAGTAGTAAACCGGGACTAGCGGCAACCTACGAGCAGTACTTC.

The chain employs TRBV30 and TRBJ2-7; TRBD1 matches 7 bases. The CDR3 loop spans 16 amino acids. The J segment lost 3 bases and the V segment lost 2 bases, leaving 13 bases of the junction unmatched. The germline CDR1 and CDR2 sequences are GTSNPN and SVGIG (reference sequence). DNA for the CDR3: TGTGCCTGGAGTAAGACCACAGGGGCCACGAGCTACGAGCAGTACTTC. As protein: CAWSKTTGATSYEQYF.

V is TRBV20-1 and J is TRBJ2-7; possibly TRBD1 for D (6 bases). V lost 4 bases and J lost 2, with 12 bases in between. Germline CDR1 is DFQATT and CDR2 is SNEGSKA (reference sequence). The CDR3 runs 13 residues. The CDR3 is CSAIRDKTYEQYF. CDR3 coding DNA: TGCAGTGCTATTAGGGACAAGACCTACGAGCAGTACTTC.

This clonotype was picked up many times. This chain uses TRBV5-1 with TRBJ2-7, with D perhaps matching TRBD1 (6 bases). The CDR3 has 15 amino acids. Trimming left V 0 bases short and J 6 bases short, with 16 bases between. Germline loops: CDR1 SGHRS, CDR2 YFSETQ. The CDR3 nucleotides read TGCGCCAGCAGCTTGGGTTCCACAGGGCTAGGCGAGCAGTACTTC. Residues: CASSLGSTGLGEQYF.

This clonotype has a count of ten or more. The chain has TRBV2 and TRBJ2-4, with D hard to call. Trimming took off 5 bases at V and 1 base at J, with 9 bases between the two ends. This CDR3 is built from 14 residues. Germline CDR1 is SNHLY and CDR2 is FYNNEI. The CDR3 nucleotides read TGTGCCAGCAGTAGAACAGAGGCCAAAAACATTCAGTACTTC. It codes for CASSRTEAKNIQYF.